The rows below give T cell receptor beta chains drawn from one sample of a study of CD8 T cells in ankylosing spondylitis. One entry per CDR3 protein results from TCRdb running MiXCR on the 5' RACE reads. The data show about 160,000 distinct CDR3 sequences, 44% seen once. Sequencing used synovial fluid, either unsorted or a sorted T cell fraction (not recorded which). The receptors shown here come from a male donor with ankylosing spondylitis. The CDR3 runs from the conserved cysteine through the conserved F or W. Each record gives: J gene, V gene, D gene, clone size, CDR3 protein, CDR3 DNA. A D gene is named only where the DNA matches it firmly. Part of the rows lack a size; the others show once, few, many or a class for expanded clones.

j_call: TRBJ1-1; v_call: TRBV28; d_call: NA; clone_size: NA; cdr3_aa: CASTETGGRTEAFF; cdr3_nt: TGTGCCTCCACCGAAACGGGCGGGAGGACTGAAGCTTTCTTT
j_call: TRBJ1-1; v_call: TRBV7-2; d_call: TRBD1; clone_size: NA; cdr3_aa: CASSLTGVILTEAFF; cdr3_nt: TGTGCCAGCAGCTTAACAGGGGTTATATTGACTGAAGCTTTCTTT
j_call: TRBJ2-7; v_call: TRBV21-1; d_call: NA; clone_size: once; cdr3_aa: CASSKRGPSYEQYF; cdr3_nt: TGTGCCAGCAGCAAAAGGGGACCGTCCTACGAGCAGTACTTC
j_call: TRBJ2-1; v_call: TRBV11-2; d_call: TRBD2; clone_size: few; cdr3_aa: CASSLDPAGVYNEQFF; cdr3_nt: TGTGCCAGCAGCTTAGACCCAGCGGGAGTGTACAATGAGCAGTTCTTC
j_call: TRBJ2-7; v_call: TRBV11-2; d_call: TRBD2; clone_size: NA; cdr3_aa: CASSFYTSGGEQYF; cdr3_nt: TGTGCCAGCAGCTTTTACACTAGCGGTGGCGAGCAGTACTTC
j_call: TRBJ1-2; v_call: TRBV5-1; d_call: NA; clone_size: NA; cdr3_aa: CASRSGYGYTF; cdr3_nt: TGCGCCAGCAGGTCCGGCTATGGCTACACCTTC
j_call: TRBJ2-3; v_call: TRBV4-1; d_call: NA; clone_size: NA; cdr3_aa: CASSQYRVIDTQYF; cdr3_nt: TGCGCCAGCAGCCAATACAGGGTAATAGATACGCAGTATTTT
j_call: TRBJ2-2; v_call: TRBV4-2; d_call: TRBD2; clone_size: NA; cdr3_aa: CASSQDLASGMYLNTGELFF; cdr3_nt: TGTGCCAGCAGCCAAGATTTGGCTAGCGGGATGTATTTGAACACCGGGGAGCTGTTTTTT
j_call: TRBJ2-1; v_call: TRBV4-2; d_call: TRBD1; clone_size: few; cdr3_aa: CASSRTTGNEQFF; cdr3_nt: TGTGCCAGCAGCCGCACGACAGGGAATGAGCAGTTCTTC
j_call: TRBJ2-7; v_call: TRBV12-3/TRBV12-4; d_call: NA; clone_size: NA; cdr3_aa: CASSLVRAAWDEQYF; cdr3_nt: TGTGCCAGCAGTTTGGTTCGCGCGGCTTGGGACGAGCAGTACTTC
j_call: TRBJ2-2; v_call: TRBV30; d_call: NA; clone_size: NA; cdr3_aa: CAWSDMGSGFGELFF; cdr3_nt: TGTGCCTGGAGTGATATGGGCAGCGGATTCGGGGAGCTGTTTTTT
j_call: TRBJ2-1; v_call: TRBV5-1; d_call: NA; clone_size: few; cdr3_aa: CASSLKVRSNYNEQFF; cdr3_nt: TGCGCCAGCAGCTTGAAGGTTAGATCCAACTACAATGAGCAGTTCTTC
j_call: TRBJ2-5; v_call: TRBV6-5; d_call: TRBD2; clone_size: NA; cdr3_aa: CASSYGTSGKGTQETQYF; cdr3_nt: TGTGCCAGCAGTTACGGGACTAGCGGGAAAGGTACCCAAGAGACCCAGTACTTC
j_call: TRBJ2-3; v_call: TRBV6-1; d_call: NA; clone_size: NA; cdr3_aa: CASSEAVEVTDTQYF; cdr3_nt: TGTGCCAGCAGTGAAGCGGTCGAGGTCACAGATACGCAGTATTTT
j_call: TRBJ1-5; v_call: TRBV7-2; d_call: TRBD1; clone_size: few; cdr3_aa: CASSATGYNQPQHF; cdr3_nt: TGTGCCAGCAGCGCGACAGGGTACAATCAGCCCCAGCATTTT
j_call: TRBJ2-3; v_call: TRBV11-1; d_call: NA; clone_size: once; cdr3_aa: CASSLGWEPDGGTDTQYF; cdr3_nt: TGTGCCAGCAGCTTAGGGTGGGAGCCCGATGGGGGCACAGATACGCAGTATTTT
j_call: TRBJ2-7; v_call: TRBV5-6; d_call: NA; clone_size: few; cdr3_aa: CASSADAYEQYF; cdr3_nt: TGTGCCAGCAGCGCGGACGCCTACGAGCAGTACTTC
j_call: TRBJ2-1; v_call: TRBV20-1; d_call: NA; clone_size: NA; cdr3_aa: CSARVFTHNEQFF; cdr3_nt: TGCAGTGCTAGGGTATTCACTCACAATGAGCAGTTCTTC
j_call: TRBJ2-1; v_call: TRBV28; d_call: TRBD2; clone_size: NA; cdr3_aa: CASSLYGRILNEQFF; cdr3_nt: TGTGCCAGCAGTTTATACGGGAGGATTCTCAATGAGCAGTTCTTC
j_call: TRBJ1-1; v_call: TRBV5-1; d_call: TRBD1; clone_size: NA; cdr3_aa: CASSFYRAGGITEAFF; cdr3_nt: TGCGCCAGCAGCTTTTATAGAGCAGGGGGAATCACTGAAGCTTTCTTT
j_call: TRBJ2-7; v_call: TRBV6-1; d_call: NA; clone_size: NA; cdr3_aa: CASSESSGILHEQYF; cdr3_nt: TGTGCCAGCAGTGAAAGTTCGGGGATCCTCCACGAGCAGTACTTC
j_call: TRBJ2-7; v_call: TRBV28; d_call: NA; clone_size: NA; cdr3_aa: CASTGGGNEQYF; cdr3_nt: TGTGCCAGCACTGGGGGGGGCAACGAGCAGTACTTC
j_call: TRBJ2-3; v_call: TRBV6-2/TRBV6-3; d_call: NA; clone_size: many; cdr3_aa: CASSYRDTDTQYF; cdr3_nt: TGTGCCAGCTCCTACCGGGACACAGATACGCAGTATTTT
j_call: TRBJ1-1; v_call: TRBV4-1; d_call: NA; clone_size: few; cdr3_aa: CASSYQPMNTEAFF; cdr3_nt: TGCGCCAGCAGCTACCAACCCATGAACACTGAAGCTTTCTTT
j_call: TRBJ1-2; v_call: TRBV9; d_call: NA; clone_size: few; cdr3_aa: CASSVYPTEGYTF; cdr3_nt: TGTGCCAGCAGCGTTTACCCCACGGAAGGCTACACCTTC
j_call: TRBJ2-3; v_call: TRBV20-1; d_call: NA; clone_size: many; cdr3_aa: CSASSPGSTDTQYF; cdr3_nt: TGCAGTGCTAGTTCTCCAGGGAGCACAGATACGCAGTATTTT
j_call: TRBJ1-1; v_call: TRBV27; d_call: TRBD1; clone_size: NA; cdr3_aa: CASSKGQFATEAFF; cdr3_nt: TGTGCCAGCAGTAAGGGACAGTTTGCAACTGAAGCTTTCTTT
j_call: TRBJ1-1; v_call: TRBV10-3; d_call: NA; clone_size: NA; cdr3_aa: CAITQRRQRWLNTEAFF; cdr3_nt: TGTGCCATCACCCAACGACGGCAACGATGGTTGAACACTGAAGCTTTCTTT
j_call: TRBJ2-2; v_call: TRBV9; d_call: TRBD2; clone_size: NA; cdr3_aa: CASSVGGWAGAPNTGELFF; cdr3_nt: TGTGCCAGCAGCGTAGGAGGGTGGGCGGGAGCCCCCAACACCGGGGAGCTGTTTTTT
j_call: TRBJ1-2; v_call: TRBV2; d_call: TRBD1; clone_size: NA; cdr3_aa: CASSDRGQNYGYTF; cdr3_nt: TGTGCCAGCAGTGACAGGGGGCAGAACTATGGCTACACCTTC
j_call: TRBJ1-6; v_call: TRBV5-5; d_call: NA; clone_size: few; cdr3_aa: CASSLAPDSASPLHF; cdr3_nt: TGTGCCAGCAGCTTGGCTCCGGACAGTGCTTCACCCCTCCACTTT
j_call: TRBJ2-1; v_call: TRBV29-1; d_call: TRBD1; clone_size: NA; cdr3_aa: CSVSQGMYNEQFF; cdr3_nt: TGCAGCGTTTCACAGGGGATGTACAATGAGCAGTTCTTC
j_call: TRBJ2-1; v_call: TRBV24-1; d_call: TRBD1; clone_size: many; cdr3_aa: CATSDSGTGGLNEQFF; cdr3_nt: TGTGCCACCAGTGATTCCGGGACAGGGGGCCTGAATGAGCAGTTCTTC
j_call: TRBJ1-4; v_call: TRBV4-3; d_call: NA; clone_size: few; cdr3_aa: CASSQDRWEEPGGEKLFF; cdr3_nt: TGCGCCAGCAGCCAAGATCGGTGGGAAGAACCGGGGGGTGAAAAACTGTTTTTT
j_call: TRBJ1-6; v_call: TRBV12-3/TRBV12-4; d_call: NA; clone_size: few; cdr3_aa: CAGRGNSPLHF; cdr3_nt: TGTGCCGGGCGGGGGAATTCACCCCTCCACTTT
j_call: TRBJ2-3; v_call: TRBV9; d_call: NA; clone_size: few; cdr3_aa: CASGGRSTDTQYF; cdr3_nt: TGTGCCAGCGGGGGACGGAGCACAGATACGCAGTATTTT
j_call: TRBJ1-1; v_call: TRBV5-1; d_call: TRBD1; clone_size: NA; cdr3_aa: CASSLGVGDRFWNTEAFF; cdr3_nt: TGCGCCAGCAGCCTGGGCGTGGGGGACAGGTTTTGGAACACTGAAGCTTTCTTT
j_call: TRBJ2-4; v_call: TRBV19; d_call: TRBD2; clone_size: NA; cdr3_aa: CASSTHILAGGVFVAKNIQYF; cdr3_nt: TGTGCCAGTAGTACCCATATACTAGCGGGGGGGGTCTTTGTAGCCAAAAACATTCAGTACTTC
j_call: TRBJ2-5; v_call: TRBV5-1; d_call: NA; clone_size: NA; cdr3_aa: CASSATSYQETQYF; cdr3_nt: TGCGCCAGCAGCGCTACTAGTTACCAAGAGACCCAGTACTTC
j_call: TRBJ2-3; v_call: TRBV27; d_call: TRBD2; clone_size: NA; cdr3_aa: CASSLTSGGDDTQYF; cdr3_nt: TGTGCCAGCAGTCTAACTAGCGGGGGCGACGATACGCAGTATTTT
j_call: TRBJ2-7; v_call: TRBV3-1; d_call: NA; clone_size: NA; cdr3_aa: CASSLTGSVGFEQYF; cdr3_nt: TGTGCCAGCAGCCTAACCGGGAGTGTAGGGTTCGAGCAGTACTTC
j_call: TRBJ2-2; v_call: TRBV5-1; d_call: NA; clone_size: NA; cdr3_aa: CASSPTVGELFF; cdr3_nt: TGCGCCAGCAGCCCGACAGTGGGGGAGCTGTTTTTT
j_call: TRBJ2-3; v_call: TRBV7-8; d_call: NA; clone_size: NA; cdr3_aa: CASSLGHRASTDTQYF; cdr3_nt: TGTGCCAGCAGCCTCGGACACAGAGCCTCCACAGATACGCAGTATTTT
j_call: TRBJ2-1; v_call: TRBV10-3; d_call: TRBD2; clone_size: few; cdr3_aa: CAISESRASGDYNEQFF; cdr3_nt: TGTGCCATCAGTGAGTCCCGAGCCAGCGGGGATTACAATGAGCAGTTCTTC
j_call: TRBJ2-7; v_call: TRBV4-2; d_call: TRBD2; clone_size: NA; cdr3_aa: CASSQEPIAGFSYEQYF; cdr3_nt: TGTGCCAGCAGCCAAGAGCCAATAGCGGGATTCTCCTACGAGCAGTACTTC
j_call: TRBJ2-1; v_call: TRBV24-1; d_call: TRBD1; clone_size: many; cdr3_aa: CATSPTGTGIRHEQFF; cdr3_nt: TGTGCCACCAGTCCCACGGGGACAGGAATCCGTCATGAGCAGTTCTTC
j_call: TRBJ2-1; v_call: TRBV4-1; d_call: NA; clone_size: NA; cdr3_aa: CASSQDLWPTNPYNEQFF; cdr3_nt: TGCGCCAGCAGCCAAGACTTGTGGCCAACCAACCCTTACAATGAGCAGTTCTTC
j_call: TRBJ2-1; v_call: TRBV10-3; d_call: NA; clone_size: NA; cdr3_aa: CAISENRVRNNEQFF; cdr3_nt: TGTGCCATCAGTGAGAACAGGGTGAGGAACAATGAGCAGTTCTTC
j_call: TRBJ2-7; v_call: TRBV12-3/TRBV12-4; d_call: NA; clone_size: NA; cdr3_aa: CASSTGPASEQYF; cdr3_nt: TGTGCCAGCAGCACCGGCCCCGCCTCCGAGCAGTACTTC
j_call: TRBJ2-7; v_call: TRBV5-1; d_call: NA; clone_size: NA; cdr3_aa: CASSHRWDEQYF; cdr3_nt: TGCGCCAGCAGCCATCGTTGGGACGAGCAGTACTTC
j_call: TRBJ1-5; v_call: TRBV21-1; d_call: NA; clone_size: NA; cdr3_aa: CASSNRSSGGLNQPQHF; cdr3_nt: TGTGCCAGCAGCAATCGGTCGTCAGGGGGCCTGAATCAGCCCCAGCATTTT
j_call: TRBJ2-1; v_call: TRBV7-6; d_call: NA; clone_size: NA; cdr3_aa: CASSLEAYSYNEQFF; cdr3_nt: TGTGCCAGCAGCTTAGAGGCGTACTCCTACAATGAGCAGTTCTTC
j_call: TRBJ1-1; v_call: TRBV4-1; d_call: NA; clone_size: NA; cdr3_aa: CASSQDWGGASEAFF; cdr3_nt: TGCGCCAGCAGCCAAGATTGGGGTGGAGCGTCTGAAGCTTTCTTT
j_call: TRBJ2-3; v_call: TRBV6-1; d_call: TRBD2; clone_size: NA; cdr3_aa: CASSLVYSLAGATDTQYF; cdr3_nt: TGTGCCAGCAGTCTCGTATACTCACTAGCGGGAGCAACAGATACGCAGTATTTT
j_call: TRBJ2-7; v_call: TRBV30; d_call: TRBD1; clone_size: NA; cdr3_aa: CAGSHRGEGYEQYF; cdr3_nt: TGTGCCGGAAGCCACAGGGGGGAAGGATACGAGCAGTACTTC
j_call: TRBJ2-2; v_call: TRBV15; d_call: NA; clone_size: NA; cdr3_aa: CATSRVAVNTGELFF; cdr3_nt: TGTGCCACCAGCAGAGTTGCGGTGAACACCGGGGAGCTGTTTTTT
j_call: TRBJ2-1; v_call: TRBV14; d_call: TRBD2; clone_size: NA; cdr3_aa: CASSQESASGGANSYNEQFF; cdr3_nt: TGTGCCAGCAGCCAAGAATCGGCTAGCGGGGGGGCCAACTCCTACAATGAGCAGTTCTTC
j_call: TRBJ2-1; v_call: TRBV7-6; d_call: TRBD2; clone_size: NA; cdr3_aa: CASSYSGGTPNEQFF; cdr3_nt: TGTGCCAGCAGCTATAGCGGGGGGACCCCCAATGAGCAGTTCTTC
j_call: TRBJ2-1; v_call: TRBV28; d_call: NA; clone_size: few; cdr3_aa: CASSLCPLTEQSSYNEQFF; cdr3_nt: TGTGCCAGCAGTTTATGCCCCCTGACAGAACAAAGCTCCTACAATGAGCAGTTCTTC
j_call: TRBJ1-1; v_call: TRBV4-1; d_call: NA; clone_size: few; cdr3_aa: CASSQGRGRSEAFF; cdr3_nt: TGCGCCAGCAGCCAAGGTAGGGGAAGGTCTGAAGCTTTCTTT